This TCR beta chain was captured by sequencing in a study of regulatory T cells in long-lasting Graves disease. The overall study: Positivity for TSH receptor antibodies plus over 5 years of antithyroid drugs meant persistent Graves' disease.

This clonotype was observed a handful of times. Library construction for TCR beta used iRepertoire HTBI primers and Arm-PCR of CDR3 regions. TCRdb recomputed calls from the multiplex PCR reads with MiXCR, one row per CDR3 protein. The profile shows about 470,000 distinct CDR3 sequences, about 20% of them singletons. The time point: persistent/refractory GD, antithyroid drugs over 5 years with positive TRAb. The TCR library was made from RNA extracted from PBMCs. Diagnosis followed American Thyroid Association guidelines for Graves' disease. Tubes containing EDTA received approximately 9 milliliters of drawn peripheral blood. This material consisted of peripheral blood mononuclear cells (PBMCs), taken when the disease was refractory, from a patient treated with antithyroid drugs. The clonotype comes from a female donor with Graves disease.

DNA of the CDR3: TGCGCCAGCAGCGGGGGGACACTCCAAGAGACCCAGTACTTC. This sequence encodes CASSGGTLQETQYF. V usage is TRBV5-1 and J usage is TRBJ2-5, with D possibly called TRBD1 or TRBD2 (6 bases each). Germline loops: CDR1 SGHRS, CDR2 YFSETQ. Trimming left V 4 bases short and J 1 base short, with 11 bases between. The CDR3 has 14 residues.